Following are 15 T cell receptor beta chains from one sample sequenced in a study of Ad26.COV2.S vaccination and SARS-CoV-2 variants. The assay was immunoSEQ multiplex PCR, and TCRdb's table has in-frame clones only and misses some. The sample records 350,000 to 400,000 clones, less than 90% being singletons. Treatment indicated: around 19 received Ad26.COV2.S at low or high dose, single or two shots; roughly 5 received placebo; per-sample allocation not given. The samples were gathered on day 63 after the first injection of vaccine or placebo. The specimen comprised peripheral blood, sampled in a trial of Ad26.COV2.S vaccine versus placebo. The receptors originated from a person between 18 and 65 years old who received the Ad26.COV2.S COVID-19 vaccine or a placebo.

V gene TRBV19 combines with J gene TRBJ2-5; 10 nucleotides line up with TRBD1. V shed 5 bases and J 1 base; nucleotides not matched to a gene: 7. Germline lookup yields CDR1 LNHDA and CDR2 SQIVND (reference sequence). This CDR3 is 16 amino acids long. The CDR3 DNA reads TGTGCCAGTAGTCAGTTCCGGGACAGGGGCCAAGAGACCCAGTACTTC. Its protein product is CASSQFRDRGQETQYF.

The chain combines TRBV2 with TRBJ1-2; 9 bases fit TRBD1. Germline V gene data show CDR1 as SNHLY and CDR2 as FYNNEI. CDR3 length: 15 amino acids. V shed 2 bases and J 6 bases; nucleotides not matched to a gene: 7. CDR3 in DNA: TGTGCCAGCAGTGAAAGGACAGGGGATACGAATGGCTACACCTTC. This codes for CASSERTGDTNGYTF.

The chain combines TRBV4-1 with TRBJ1-1; D unresolved. V gave up 4 bases and J gave up 1 base, with 13 bases separating them. The germline CDR1 and CDR2 sequences are MGHRA and YSYEKL. This CDR3 spans 15 amino acids. Here the CDR3 reads CASSPPGGRNTEAFF. As DNA, the CDR3 is TGCGCCAGCAGCCCCCCAGGAGGGCGGAACACTGAAGCTTTCTTT.

The rearrangement links TRBV6-4 to TRBJ2-2; TRBD2 matches 9 bases. The CDR3 is made up of 17 amino acids. Trimming took 6 bases from V and 2 from J; bases not matched to a gene: 10. The germline gives CDR1 MRHNA, CDR2 SNTAGT. CDR3 in amino acids: CASREAPSGANTGELFF. In nucleotides, the CDR3 is TGTGCCAGCAGGGAGGCCCCTAGCGGGGCAAACACCGGGGAGCTGTTTTTT.

In this sample, this clone turned up once. V gene TRBV18 combines with J gene TRBJ1-1; no firm D call. With 6 bases removed from V and 7 bases from J, the gap between germline ends came to 15 bases. The CDR3 loop spans 13 amino acids. Germline CDR1 reads KGHSH; CDR2 reads LQKENI. CDR3 DNA: TGTGCCAGCTCTCCAGGACCCAGTTATGAAGCTTTCTTT. Translated, it gives CASSPGPSYEAFF.

V and J are TRBV6-2 or TRBV6-3 and TRBJ2-2; 8 bases align to TRBD1. CDR3 size: 14 residues. The ends lost 6 bases at V and 7 bases at J; junction bases unmatched: 7. The germline CDR1 and CDR2 sequences are MNHEY and SVGEGT. CDR3 DNA: TGTGCCAGCAGCTGGGCAGGGGGCCACGGGGAGCTGTTTTTT. Amino acid sequence: CASSWAGGHGELFF.

As regards this clone: The sample has other DNA sequences that encode this CDR3 too. This chain connects TRBV5-1 to TRBJ2-1, with a possible D match to TRBD1 (5 bases). Trimming took 1 base from V and 4 from J, leaving 6 bases between them. The length of the CDR3 is 13 residues. The V gene's germline CDR1 is SGHRS and CDR2 YFSETQ. The CDR3 sequence is CASSLRGYNEQFF. CDR3 nucleotide sequence: TGCGCCAGCAGCTTGAGGGGATACAATGAGCAGTTCTTC.

V is TRBV10-1 and J is TRBJ2-6; D uncertain. CDR1 WNHNN and CDR2 SYGVQD come from the germline V gene (reference sequence). The CDR3 runs 13 residues. V was pared by 5 bases and J by 2 bases, with 4 bases between. DNA of the CDR3: TGCGCCAGCAGTTTTGCTGGGGCCAACGTCCTGACTTTC. The encoded protein is CASSFAGANVLTF.

The V and J genes are TRBV4-2 and TRBJ1-1; 7 bases align to TRBD1. Losses at the gene ends were 3 bases for V and 3 bases for J; bases not matched to a gene: 4. This CDR3 has 14 amino acids. Germline loops: CDR1 LGHNA, CDR2 YNFKEQ. The CDR3 reads CASSHGTDHTEAFF. The DNA of the CDR3 is TGTGCCAGCAGCCATGGGACAGATCACACTGAAGCTTTCTTT.

The chain carries TRBV3-1 (or the pseudogene TRBV3-2) and TRBJ1-2; TRBD1 agrees at 12 bases. The CDR3 has 14 amino acids. CDR1 is LGHDT, CDR2 YNNKEL, per germline (reference sequence). The trim removed 0 bases at V and 8 bases at J, leaving 1 base unmatched. Here the CDR3 DNA reads TGTGCCAGCAGCCAAGATGGGACAGGGGGCGGCTACACCTTC. Translating gives CASSQDGTGGGYTF.

The chain has TRBV7-2 and TRBJ2-5; 11 nucleotides match TRBD2. Germline V gene sequence: CDR1 SGHTA, CDR2 FQGNSA. The CDR3 loop spans 16 amino acids. The V and J ends lost 1 base and 1 base, in that order; junction bases with no gene match: 2. CDR3 amino acids: CASSLVAGGVQETQYF. For the CDR3, the DNA is TGTGCCAGCAGCTTAGTAGCGGGGGGGGTCCAAGAGACCCAGTACTTC.

The chain has TRBV9 and TRBJ2-1; D might be TRBD1 or TRBD2, each matching 5 bases. The CDR3 is 15 residues long. Trimming shortened V by 4 bases and J by 2 bases, and 13 bases separated the two germline ends. Germline V gene data show CDR1 as SGDLS and CDR2 as YYNGEE. The CDR3 DNA is TGTGCCAGCAGCCCAGGGACCTTCGCCTACAATGAGCAGTTCTTC. Protein sequence: CASSPGTFAYNEQFF.

The chain recombines TRBV5-6 with TRBJ2-7; perhaps TRBD1 as D (5 bases). Germline CDR1 reads SGHDT; CDR2 reads YYEEEE. Trimming removed 4 bases at V and 2 bases at J, with 16 bases between. The CDR3 runs to 15 residues. CDR3 sequence: CASSLGWKGTYEQYF. CDR3 nucleotides: TGTGCCAGCAGCCTGGGGTGGAAGGGGACCTACGAGCAGTACTTC.

The chain recombines TRBV7-6 with TRBJ2-2, with 7 bases identical to TRBD1. Germline CDR1 SGHVS, CDR2 FNYEAQ. CDR3 length: 16 amino acids. The J segment lost 0 bases and the V segment lost 5 bases, leaving 6 bases of the junction unmatched. DNA for the CDR3: TGTGCCAGCAGCCAACGAACAGGGGCGAACACCGGGGAGCTGTTTTTT. This codes for CASSQRTGANTGELFF. Combining the CDR3 with reference TRBV7-6 and TRBJ2-2 gives the whole variable domain GAGVSQSPRYKVTKRGQDVALRCDPISGHVSLYWYRQALGQGPEFLTYFNYEAQQDKSGLPNDRFSAERPEGSISTLTIQRTEQRDSAMYRCASSQRTGANTGELFFGEGSRLTVL.

The chain employs TRBV5-6 and TRBJ1-1; D is possibly TRBD1 (5 bases). The germline V and J ends were trimmed by 0 bases and 7 bases, with 7 bases remaining between them. The CDR3 runs 12 residues. Germline V lookup: CDR1 SGHDT, CDR2 YYEEEE. The DNA of the CDR3 is TGTGCCAGCAGCTTGGAGGGGAGTGAAGCTTTCTTT. Its translation: CASSLEGSEAFF.